This T cell receptor (beta chain) was retrieved from a study of blood T cell repertoires in COVID-19. Overall study: Both acute and convalescent COVID-19 samples were obtained from the United States, Italy and Spain.

The CDR3 is 11 amino acids. Trimming stripped 2 bases from V and 5 bases from J, with 5 bases between. In germline, CDR1 is SGHNT, CDR2 YYREEE (reference sequence). Authors' processing steps: Reference gene primers were amplified, and this amplification served to estimate nucleated cell counts. Method: immunoSEQ multiplex PCR; TCRdb's copy keeps in-frame clones and lacks some. That table gives V, J and clone size, and the DNA gave D and trimming. Here the sample spans 230,000 or so clones, 83% being singletons. Sequencing was done on a sample of peripheral blood. V usage is TRBV5-4 and J usage is TRBJ2-7; D unclear. The sequence came from a man aged 35 to 55 with active or convalescent COVID-19. CDR3 in amino acids: CASSLDNEQYF. Written as DNA, the CDR3 is TGTGCCAGCAGCTTAGACAACGAGCAGTACTTC.